A single sample gave rise to the 20 T cell receptor beta chains below, sequenced in a study of T cells in Graves' hyperthyroidism and ophthalmopathy. The TCR beta CDR3 regions underwent amplification using RNA transcripts as the source. The HTBI set primed first-round TCR CDR3 RT-PCR. Via MiXCR, TCRdb re-called the multiplex PCR reads, giving one row per CDR3 protein. The repertoire has about half a million distinct CDR3 sequences, less than 25% of them found once; the top ten carry around 54%. The sequencing sample was made of blood. The receptor source for this set is a woman aged 70-85 years with Graves' ophthalmopathy.

The CDR3 DNA reads TGTGCCAGCAGCTCCACGGCTAGCGGGAGGGCCGATGAGCAGTTCTTC. It codes for CASSSTASGRADEQFF. This chain connects TRBV7-9 to TRBJ2-1, with 12 bases matching TRBD2. V trimming: 4 bases; J trimming: 8 bases; junction bases outside the gene matches: 9. The V gene's germline CDR1 is SEHNR and CDR2 FQNEAQ (reference sequence). The CDR3 consists of 16 residues.

This clonotype was counted only a few times. The chain uses TRBV7-2 and TRBJ2-5, with 10 bases matching TRBD2. This CDR3 contains 14 residues. Germline values: CDR1 SGHTA, CDR2 FQGNSA. V lost 5 bases to trimming and J lost 7 bases; unmatched junction nucleotides: 7. The CDR3 loop reads CASSQLAGPGTQYF. The DNA of the CDR3 is TGTGCCAGCAGCCAACTAGCGGGGCCAGGGACCCAGTACTTC.

The table lists this clonotype with a few counts. The chain recombines TRBV7-2 with TRBJ1-2; TRBD1 matches at 9 bases. V lost 7 bases and J lost 7; bases outside the gene matches: 10. The CDR3 sequence is 14 residues long. Germline V gene sequence: CDR1 SGHTA, CDR2 FQGNSA. This chain's CDR3 is CASTPSGTGSGYTF. Written as DNA, the CDR3 is TGTGCCAGCACCCCTAGCGGGACAGGGTCTGGCTACACCTTC.

The chain recombines TRBV19 with TRBJ1-2; D unresolved. CDR3 length: 14 amino acids. Germline-derived CDR1 and CDR2 are LNHDA and SQIVND (reference sequence). V was trimmed by 7 bases and J by 2 bases, leaving 14 bases between them. CDR3 loop: CASTPLGRNYGYTF. The CDR3 bases are TGTGCCAGTACCCCTTTGGGTCGCAACTATGGCTACACCTTC.

The sample holds a few counts of this clonotype. This chain uses TRBV19 with TRBJ1-1; D is unresolved. The CDR3 spans 13 residues. Trimming removed 2 bases at V and 1 base at J, with 5 bases between. Germline lookup yields CDR1 LNHDA and CDR2 SQIVND (reference sequence). The CDR3 nucleotides are TGTGCCAGTAGTATATGGGGGAACACTGAAGCTTTCTTT. This translates into CASSIWGNTEAFF.

The chain couples TRBV27 to TRBJ2-4, with 7 bases that match TRBD1. CDR3 length: 16 residues. Trimming removed 10 bases from V and 0 bases from J; junction bases left unmatched: 12. The V gene's germline CDR1 is MNHEY and CDR2 SMNVEV (reference sequence). The CDR3 loop reads CATPLPDRVAKNIQYF. In DNA form, the CDR3 reads TGTGCCACCCCCCTACCCGACAGGGTAGCCAAAAACATTCAGTACTTC.

The rearrangement joins TRBV27 to TRBJ1-5; D may be TRBD1 (5 bases). Germline lookup yields CDR1 MNHEY and CDR2 SMNVEV (reference sequence). V was shortened by 3 bases and J by 9 bases, with 21 bases between the two germline ends. There are 16 residues in the CDR3. CDR3 region: CASSLRAGGRSWPQHF. The CDR3 coding sequence is TGTGCCAGCAGTTTGAGGGCTGGGGGGAGGTCCTGGCCCCAGCATTTT.

This clonotype was counted many times. The chain combines TRBV2 with TRBJ1-5; D gene uncertain. The CDR3 length is 13 residues. The V end was cut by 6 bases, the J end by 3 bases, with 9 bases between. From germline, CDR1 is SNHLY and CDR2 FYNNEI. CDR3 amino acids: CASRRQVNQPQHF. Written as DNA, the CDR3 is TGTGCCAGCAGGAGGCAGGTCAATCAGCCCCAGCATTTT.

This clonotype was seen a few times. V gene TRBV30 combines with J gene TRBJ2-1, with D maybe TRBD2 (5 bases). The CDR3 sequence is 14 residues long. Germline CDR1 reads GTSNPN; CDR2 reads SVGIG (reference sequence). With 3 bases removed from V and 7 bases from J, the gap between germline ends came to 16 bases. CDR3: CAWSSGSFRNEQFF. The CDR3 DNA is TGTGCCTGGAGCTCGGGGAGCTTTAGGAATGAGCAGTTCTTC.

This clonotype was recorded many times. The rearrangement joins TRBV12-3 or TRBV12-4 to TRBJ1-2, with D unclear. This CDR3 contains 12 residues. Deletions cut 1 base from V and 1 base from J, with 1 base between. The DNA for the CDR3 is TGTGCCAGCAGTTTAGATAACTATGGCTACACCTTC. Protein sequence: CASSLDNYGYTF.

This clonotype appeared a few times. The genes are TRBV7-9 and TRBJ1-2; the D is unclear. In germline, CDR1 is SEHNR, CDR2 FQNEAQ (reference sequence). Trimming took 3 bases from V and 3 from J, leaving 11 bases between them. The CDR3 length is 14 residues. The CDR3 DNA is TGTGCCAGCAGCTTTACCGGGTCGTACTATGGCTACACCTTC. Protein: CASSFTGSYYGYTF. The complete variable domain, with remaining parts taken from reference TRBV7-9 and TRBJ1-2, reads DTGVSQNPRHKITKRGQNVTFRCDPISEHNRLYWYRQTLGQGPEFLTYFQNEAQLEKSRLLSDRFSAERPKGSFSTLEIQRTEQGDSAMYLCASSFTGSYYGYTFGSGTRLTVV.

There are a few counts of this clonotype. This sequence joins TRBV12-3 or TRBV12-4 and TRBJ2-3; TRBD1 matches at 9 bases. The CDR3 totals 15 residues. The J segment lost 3 bases and the V segment lost 7 bases, leaving 8 bases of the junction unmatched. CDR3 DNA sequence: TGTGCCAGCACCCCGTGGGGACAGGGTACAGATACGCAGTATTTT. It encodes CASTPWGQGTDTQYF.

This clonotype was detected many times. The chain joins TRBV9 to TRBJ2-7, with 8 positions matching TRBD1. From germline, CDR1 is SGDLS and CDR2 YYNGEE. The trim removed 0 bases at V and 9 bases at J, leaving 5 bases unmatched. CDR3 length equals 13 residues. CDR3 protein: CASSVDQGTGQYF. CDR3 nucleotides: TGTGCCAGCAGCGTAGATCAAGGGACAGGGCAGTACTTC.

The chain uses TRBV6-2 or TRBV6-3 and TRBJ1-1, with TRBD1 identical over 9 bases. The CDR3 is made up of 14 amino acids. With 6 bases clipped from V and 5 bases from J, the junction kept 7 bases outside the gene matches. Germline V gene lookup returns CDR1 MNHEY and CDR2 SVGEGT. CDR3 sequence reads: CASREQGAITEAFF. For the CDR3, the DNA is TGTGCCAGCAGAGAACAGGGGGCGATAACTGAAGCTTTCTTT.

This clonotype was recorded a few times. The J gene is TRBJ1-1, the V gene TRBV4-2; D may be TRBD1 (5 bases). The germline CDR1 and CDR2 sequences are LGHNA and YNFKEQ. The CDR3 contains 14 residues. Between the trimmed V and J ends, which lost 0 bases and 8 bases, there was a span of 13 bases. The CDR3, as DNA: TGTGCCAGCAGCCAAGATCTAGGCTCAGGGGAAGCTTTCTTT. Its translation is CASSQDLGSGEAFF.

This chain uses TRBV28 with TRBJ1-1; 10 nucleotides match TRBD1. The CDR3 extends over 17 amino acids. With V trimmed by 7 bases and J by 3 bases, 14 bases remained unmatched. From germline, CDR1 is MDHEN and CDR2 SYDVKM. The CDR3 DNA reads TGTGCCAGCAACTCCCCCCTGGGGACAGGGGAGGACACTGAAGCTTTCTTT. Protein: CASNSPLGTGEDTEAFF.

This clonotype appeared many times. The chain couples TRBV7-2 to TRBJ2-3; D may correspond to TRBD1 or TRBD2 (7 bases each). The CDR3 has 15 residues. Deletions cut 3 bases from V and 1 base from J, with 11 bases between. Germline CDR1 SGHTA, CDR2 FQGNSA. The CDR3 reads CASSFQGGGTDTQYF. For the CDR3, the DNA is TGTGCCAGCAGCTTCCAGGGGGGGGGCACAGATACGCAGTATTTT.

V gene TRBV18 combines with J gene TRBJ2-1, with a possible D match to TRBD2 (7 bases). The last part of the DNA fits TRBJ2-7 better; the J call may be wrong. Germline values: CDR1 KGHSH, CDR2 LQKENI. The CDR3 runs 17 residues. CDR3 in DNA: TGTGCCAGCTCACCACCCGTGAGCGGGGACAATTTCAATGAGCAGTACTTC. This encodes CASSPPVSGDNFNEQYF.

This clonotype was seen ten or more times. The rearrangement uses TRBV2 and TRBJ2-5, with TRBD2 matching 9 bases. Germline V lookup: CDR1 SNHLY, CDR2 FYNNEI. V trimming: 7 bases; J trimming: 3 bases; junction bases outside the gene matches: 15. CDR3 length: 17 residues. The CDR3 DNA reads as TGTGCCAGCAATCGGGACAGTATCTCTAGCGGGAAAGAGACCCAGTACTTC. Protein sequence: CASNRDSISSGKETQYF.

This clonotype was seen more than once but under ten times. The rearrangement joins TRBV28 to TRBJ2-7; TRBD2 matches 11 bases. This CDR3 contains 14 residues. Germline CDR1 reads MDHEN; CDR2 reads SYDVKM. The ends lost 7 bases at V and 3 bases at J; junction bases unmatched: 5. CDR3 amino acids: CASIPTSGDYEQYF. Written as DNA, the CDR3 is TGTGCCAGCATCCCGACTAGCGGGGACTACGAGCAGTACTTC.